This TCR beta chain stems from a study of control samples from healthy donors and cancer patients. Profiling relied on immunoSEQ multiplex PCR, and the TCRdb table lists in-frame clones only, not all of them. The table includes about 140,000 clones, about 89% detected once. The CDR3 has 14 residues. From germline, CDR1 is WSHSY and CDR2 SAAADI. With V trimmed by 8 bases and J by 9 bases, 7 bases remained unmatched. The rearrangement uses TRBV10-2 and TRBJ1-6; 10 bases line up with TRBD1. Material: blood. The sequence came from a man between 18 and 29 years old in good health. The CDR3 here is CASGSTGGGSPLHF. The CDR3 DNA is TGCGCCAGCGGATCGACAGGGGGCGGTTCACCCCTCCACTTT.